The 11 T cell receptor beta chains given below trace back to one sample, sequenced in a study of T cells in tumors after PD-1 blockade. This table comes from immunoSEQ multiplex PCR, and its TCRdb copy is limited to in-frame clones, with some not included. The sample yields 61,000 or so clones, over 75% seen once. The material sequenced was PBMCs, taken before anti-PD-1 treatment. The receptors shown here come from a human donor with basal cell carcinoma.

The CDR3 here is CAISGTPRETQYF. The CDR3 coding sequence is TGTGCCATCAGTGGGACTCCCCGGGAGACCCAGTACTTC. The chain uses TRBV10-3 and TRBJ2-5, with D possibly being TRBD2 (5 bases). The CDR3 length is 13 residues. CDR1 is ENHRY, CDR2 SYGVKD, per germline. Trimming pared 4 bases from V and 5 bases from J, leaving 11 bases between.

The CDR3 nucleotides read TGTGCCAGCAGCTCCCGACAGGGGGCGCTTGGTGATGGCTACACCTTC. It specifies CASSSRQGALGDGYTF. This chain uses TRBV7-9 with TRBJ1-2, with 10 positions matching TRBD1. CDR1 is SEHNR, CDR2 FQNEAQ, per germline (reference sequence). The CDR3 extends over 16 amino acids. The J segment lost 6 bases and the V segment lost 4 bases, leaving 11 bases of the junction unmatched.

V gene TRBV2 combines with J gene TRBJ1-2, with D maybe TRBD1 (6 bases). The V gene lost 8 bases and the J gene lost 8 bases, with 21 bases spanning the gap. CDR1 SNHLY and CDR2 FYNNEI come from the germline V gene. The CDR3 spans 14 residues. The CDR3 sequence: CASEGGRTFGGYTF. CDR3 DNA: TGTGCCAGCGAGGGGGGCAGGACCTTTGGGGGCTACACCTTC.

The rearrangement joins TRBV30 to TRBJ2-2; TRBD2 matches at 13 bases. The V gene's germline CDR1 is GTSNPN and CDR2 SVGIG (reference sequence). The CDR3 runs 16 residues. V was pared by 8 bases and J by 4 bases, with 10 bases of the junction left unmatched. The CDR3 here is CAQRTSGGLSTGELFF. Here the CDR3 DNA reads TGTGCCCAAAGGACTAGCGGGGGACTAAGCACCGGGGAGCTGTTTTTT.

The rearrangement links TRBV19 to TRBJ1-2; D not certain. V shed 7 bases and J shed 3 bases, with 9 bases lying between them. This CDR3 contains 12 residues. Germline-derived CDR1 and CDR2 are LNHDA and SQIVND (reference sequence). This CDR3 reads CASTPGYYGYTF. DNA of the CDR3: TGTGCCAGTACCCCAGGCTACTATGGCTACACCTTC.

The chain joins TRBV4-2 to TRBJ2-7, with 7 bases that match TRBD1. The CDR3 totals 15 residues. Per the germline V gene, CDR1 is LGHNA and CDR2 is YNFKEQ. Germline trimming cut 3 bases from V and 5 bases from J; bases unmatched to any gene: 10. The CDR3 coding sequence is TGTGCCAGCAGCCACCGGACGGGACAGCTAAACGAGCAGTACTTC. Its protein product is CASSHRTGQLNEQYF.

The chain employs TRBV10-2 and TRBJ2-7; TRBD1 matches 7 bases. CDR3 length: 15 amino acids. Trimming removed 0 bases from V and 2 bases from J; junction bases left unmatched: 4. CDR1 is WSHSY, CDR2 SAAADI, per germline. The CDR3 DNA follows: TGCGCCAGCAGTGAGTCAAACAGGGGAACCTACGAGCAGTACTTC. Protein sequence: CASSESNRGTYEQYF.

This chain joins TRBV2 and TRBJ2-1; the match to TRBD2 covers 9 bases. Germline CDR1 is SNHLY and CDR2 is FYNNEI. There are 14 residues in the CDR3. Trimming took 7 bases from V and 6 from J; bases not matched to a gene: 7. In DNA form, the CDR3 reads TGTGCCAGCACCGAACGGCGGGGGGGCAATGAGCAGTTCTTC. Its translation is CASTERRGGNEQFF.

The chain couples TRBV6-4 to TRBJ2-1; D may be TRBD1 or TRBD2 (6 bases each). From germline, CDR1 is MRHNA and CDR2 SNTAGT. Trimming took off 3 bases at V and 6 bases at J, with 9 bases between the two ends. The CDR3 spans 13 residues. The CDR3 DNA follows: TGTGCCAGCAGTGAGTCGGGGGCCAATGAGCAGTTCTTC. This sequence encodes CASSESGANEQFF.

This clone came up a few times. The rearrangement links TRBV5-4 to TRBJ1-5; weak D call: TRBD1 (6 bases). The CDR3 contains 13 residues. Germline V CDR1 and CDR2: SGHNT, YYREEE (reference sequence). The V and J ends lost 4 bases and 4 bases respectively, with 9 bases between them. The CDR3 reads CASSLGQNQPQHF. CDR3 sequence (DNA): TGTGCCAGCAGCCTTGGACAGAATCAGCCCCAGCATTTT. Based on the CDR3 plus reference TRBV5-4 and TRBJ1-5, the full variable domain is ETGVTQSPTHLIKTRGQQVTLRCSSQSGHNTVSWYQQALGQGPQFIFQYYREEENGRGNFPPRFSGLQFPNYSSELNVNALELDDSALYLCASSLGQNQPQHFGDGTRLSIL.

V is TRBV30 and J is TRBJ1-2; no clear D gene. The germline gives CDR1 GTSNPN, CDR2 SVGIG (reference sequence). This CDR3 spans 15 amino acids. Trimming left V 0 bases short and J 4 bases short, with 15 bases between. The CDR3 DNA reads TGTGCCTGGAGTGTCCCCCTTGCAGGACGCTATGGCTACACCTTC. Translating it yields CAWSVPLAGRYGYTF.